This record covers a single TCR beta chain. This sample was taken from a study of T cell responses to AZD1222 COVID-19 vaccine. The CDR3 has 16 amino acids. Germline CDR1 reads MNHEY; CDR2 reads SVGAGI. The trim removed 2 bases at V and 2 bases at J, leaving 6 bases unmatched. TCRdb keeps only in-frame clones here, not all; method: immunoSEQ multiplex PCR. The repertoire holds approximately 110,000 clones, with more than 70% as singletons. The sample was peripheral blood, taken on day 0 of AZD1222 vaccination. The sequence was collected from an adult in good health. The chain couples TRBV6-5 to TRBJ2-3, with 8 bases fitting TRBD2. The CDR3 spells CASSYSRGGNTDTQYF. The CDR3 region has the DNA TGTGCCAGCAGTTACAGTCGCGGGGGGAACACAGATACGCAGTATTTT.